Described below is a single TCR beta chain sequence and its context. The antigen remains unidentified. This record belongs to a study of cytomegalovirus exposure and HLA in healthy donors. Points from the study as a whole: HLA alleles showed associations with some 15,000 TCR beta sequences in a later analysis, at a 0.05 false discovery rate. TCR beta sequences reportedly predicted the HLA-A and HLA-B alleles of most subjects accurately. According to an earlier analysis, most TCR beta V segments yielded productive rearrangements about 87% or about 30% of the time.

The PCR had 60 Vbeta and 13 Jbeta primers. As handled by the study authors: About 11 million of 70 million to 80 million unique TCR beta chains were shared, per a later count. The protocol was immunoSEQ multiplex PCR, while the TCRdb copy is restricted to in-frame clones and leaves out a portion. The V and J calls and the clone size are those of that table, but D and trimming were determined from the DNA. The sample yields more than 150,000 clones, 82% seen once. Germline V CDR1 and CDR2: MNHEY, SVGAGI. Trimming cost V 6 bases and J 5 bases; bases outside gene matches: 8. The CDR3 spans 14 residues. The sequence was collected from a woman between 45 and 65 years old in good health and CMV-seropositive. The sequenced material came from PBMCs. The chain uses TRBV6-5 and TRBJ2-7; 9 bases are a match to TRBD1. The CDR3 coding sequence is TGTGCCAGCAGCCTGACAGGGGGTGGCCACGAGCAGTACTTC. Amino acids: CASSLTGGGHEQYF.